The text below deals with one T cell receptor beta chain. The antigen remains unidentified. The ends were cut back, 5 bases at V and 6 bases at J, with 10 bases in the middle. Per the germline V gene, CDR1 is SQVTM and CDR2 is ANQGSEA. The CDR3 has 11 residues. Measured with immunoSEQ multiplex PCR; TCRdb has only the in-frame clones, and not every one. The sample contains about 12,000 clones, about 81% of which appear only once. The data originate from a study of radiotherapy plus CTLA-4 blockade in lung cancer. Across the study: Around 18% of patients responded objectively, and roughly 34% achieved disease control. Whole-study results and caveats: Once radiotherapy plus ipilimumab had been given, TCR clones derived from tumor expanded in blood. Interferon-beta, together with early blood T cell clone dynamics, reportedly best predicted response.

Patients with chemo-refractory metastatic non-small-cell lung cancer received focal radiation plus CTLA-4 blockade with ipilimumab. The sequences come from peripheral blood, collected from a patient treated with radiotherapy plus ipilimumab. The V gene is TRBV29-1, the J gene TRBJ1-2; D remains unclear. The TCR was taken from a human donor with non-small cell lung cancer that progressed on radiotherapy plus ipilimumab. DNA for the CDR3: TGCAGCGTTTACCCCGTGGATGGCTACACCTTC. This codes for CSVYPVDGYTF.